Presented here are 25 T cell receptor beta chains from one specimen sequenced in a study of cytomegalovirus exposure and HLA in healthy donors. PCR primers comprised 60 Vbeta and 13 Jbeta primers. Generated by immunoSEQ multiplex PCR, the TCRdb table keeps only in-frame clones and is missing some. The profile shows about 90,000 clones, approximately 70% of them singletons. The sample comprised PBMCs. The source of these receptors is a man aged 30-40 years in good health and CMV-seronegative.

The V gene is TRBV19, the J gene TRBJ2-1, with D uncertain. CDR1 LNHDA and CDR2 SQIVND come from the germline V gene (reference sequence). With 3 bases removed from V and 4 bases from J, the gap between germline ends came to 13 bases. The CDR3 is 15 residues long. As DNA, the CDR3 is TGTGCCAGTAGTATTAAGCGATCCTCATACAATGAGCAGTTCTTC. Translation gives CASSIKRSSYNEQFF.

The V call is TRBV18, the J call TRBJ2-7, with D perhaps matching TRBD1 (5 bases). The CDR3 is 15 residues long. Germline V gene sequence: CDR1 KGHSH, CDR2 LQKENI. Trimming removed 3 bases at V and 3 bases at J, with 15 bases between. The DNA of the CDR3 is TGTGCCAGCTCACCCGGGCAGGGCTCGTACTACGAGCAGTACTTC. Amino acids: CASSPGQGSYYEQYF.

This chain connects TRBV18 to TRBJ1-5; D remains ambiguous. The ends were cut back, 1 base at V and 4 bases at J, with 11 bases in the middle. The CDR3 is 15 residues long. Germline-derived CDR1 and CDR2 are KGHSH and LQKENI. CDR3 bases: TGTGCCAGCTCACCACTATCACAGAGAAATCAGCCCCAGCATTTT. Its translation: CASSPLSQRNQPQHF.

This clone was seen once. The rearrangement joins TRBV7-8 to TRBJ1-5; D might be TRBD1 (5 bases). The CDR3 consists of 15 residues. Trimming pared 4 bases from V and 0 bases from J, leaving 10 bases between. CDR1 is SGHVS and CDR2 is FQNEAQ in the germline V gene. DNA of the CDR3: TGTGCCAGCAGCTCACAGGATTATAGCAATCAGCCCCAGCATTTT. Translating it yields CASSSQDYSNQPQHF.

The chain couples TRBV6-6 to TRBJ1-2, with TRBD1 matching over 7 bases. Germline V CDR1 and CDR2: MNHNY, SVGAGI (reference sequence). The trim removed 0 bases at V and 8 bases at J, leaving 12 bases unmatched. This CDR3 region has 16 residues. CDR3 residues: CASSYSESGQDGGYTF. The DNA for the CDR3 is TGTGCCAGCAGTTACTCCGAAAGCGGACAGGATGGAGGCTACACCTTC.

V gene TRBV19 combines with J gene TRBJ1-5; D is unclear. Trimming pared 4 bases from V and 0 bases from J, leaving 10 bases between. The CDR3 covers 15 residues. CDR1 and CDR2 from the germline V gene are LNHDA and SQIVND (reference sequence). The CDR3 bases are TGTGCCAGTAGTACAGAGCCCTATAGCAATCAGCCCCAGCATTTT. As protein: CASSTEPYSNQPQHF.

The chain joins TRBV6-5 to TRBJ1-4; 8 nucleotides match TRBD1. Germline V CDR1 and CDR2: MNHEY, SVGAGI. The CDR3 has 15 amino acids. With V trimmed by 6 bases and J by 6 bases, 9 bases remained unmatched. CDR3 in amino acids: CASSLKQGDHEKLFF. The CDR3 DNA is TGTGCCAGCAGCCTTAAACAGGGGGACCATGAAAAACTGTTTTTT.

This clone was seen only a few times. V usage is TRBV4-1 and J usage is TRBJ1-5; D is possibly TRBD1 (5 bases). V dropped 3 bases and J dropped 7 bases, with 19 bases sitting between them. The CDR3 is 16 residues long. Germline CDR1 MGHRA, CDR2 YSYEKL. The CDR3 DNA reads TGCGCCAGCAGCCAGGGACTCCCGGTAGAGAGACAGCCCCAGCATTTT. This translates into CASSQGLPVERQPQHF.

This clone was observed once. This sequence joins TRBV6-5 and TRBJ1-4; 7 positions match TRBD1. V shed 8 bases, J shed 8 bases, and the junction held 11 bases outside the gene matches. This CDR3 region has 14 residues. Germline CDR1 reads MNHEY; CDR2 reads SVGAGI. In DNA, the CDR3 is TGTGCCAGCGGTAGGAGACAGGGCCAAGAAAAACTGTTTTTT. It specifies CASGRRQGQEKLFF.

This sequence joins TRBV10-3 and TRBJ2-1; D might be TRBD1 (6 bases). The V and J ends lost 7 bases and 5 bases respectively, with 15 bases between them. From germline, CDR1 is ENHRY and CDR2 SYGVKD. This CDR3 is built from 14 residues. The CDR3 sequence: CAINTRAGDNEQFF. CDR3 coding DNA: TGTGCCATCAATACGCGGGCAGGGGACAATGAGCAGTTCTTC.

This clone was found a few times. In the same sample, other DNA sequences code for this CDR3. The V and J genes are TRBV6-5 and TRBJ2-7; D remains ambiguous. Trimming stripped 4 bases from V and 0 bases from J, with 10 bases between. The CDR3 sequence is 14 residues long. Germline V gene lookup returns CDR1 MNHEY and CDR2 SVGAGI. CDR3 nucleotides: TGTGCCAGCAGTTCCCTTACGGGCTCCTACGAGCAGTACTTC. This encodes CASSSLTGSYEQYF.

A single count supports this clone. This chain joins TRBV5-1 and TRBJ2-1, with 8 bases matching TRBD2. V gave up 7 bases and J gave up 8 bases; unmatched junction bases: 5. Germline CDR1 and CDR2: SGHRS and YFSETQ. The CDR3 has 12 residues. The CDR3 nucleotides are TGCGCCAGCCGTAGCGGGAAAGATGAGCAGTTCTTC. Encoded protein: CASRSGKDEQFF.

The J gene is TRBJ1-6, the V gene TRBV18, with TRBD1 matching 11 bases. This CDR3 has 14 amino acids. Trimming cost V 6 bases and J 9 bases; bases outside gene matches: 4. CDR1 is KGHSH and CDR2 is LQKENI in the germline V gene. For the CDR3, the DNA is TGTGCCAGCTCTTCGGACAGGGGGCTTTCACCCCTCCACTTT. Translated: CASSSDRGLSPLHF. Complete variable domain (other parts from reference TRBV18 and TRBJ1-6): NAGVMQNPRHLVRRRGQEARLRCSPMKGHSHVYWYRQLPEEGLKFMVYLQKENIIDESGMPKERFSAEFPKEGPSILRIQQVVRGDSAAYFCASSSDRGLSPLHFGNGTRLTVT.

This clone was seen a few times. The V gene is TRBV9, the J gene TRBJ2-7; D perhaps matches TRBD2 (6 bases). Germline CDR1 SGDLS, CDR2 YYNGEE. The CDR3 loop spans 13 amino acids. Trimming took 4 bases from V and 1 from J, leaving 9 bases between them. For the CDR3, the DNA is TGTGCCAGCAGCCCTAGCGCTTCCTACGAGCAGTACTTC. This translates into CASSPSASYEQYF. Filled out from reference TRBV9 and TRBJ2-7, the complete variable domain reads DSGVTQTPKHLITATGQRVTLRCSPRSGDLSVYWYQQSLDQGLQFLIQYYNGEERAKGNILERFSAQQFPDLHSELNLSSLELGDSALYFCASSPSASYEQYFGPGTRLTVT.

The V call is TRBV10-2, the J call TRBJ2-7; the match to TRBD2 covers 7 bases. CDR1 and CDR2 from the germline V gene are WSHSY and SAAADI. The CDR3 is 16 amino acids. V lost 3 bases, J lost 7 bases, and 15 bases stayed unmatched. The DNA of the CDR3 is TGCGCCAGCAGTGACGGGGGGTCCGGGCCCTTCAGAGAGCAGTACTTC. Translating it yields CASSDGGSGPFREQYF.

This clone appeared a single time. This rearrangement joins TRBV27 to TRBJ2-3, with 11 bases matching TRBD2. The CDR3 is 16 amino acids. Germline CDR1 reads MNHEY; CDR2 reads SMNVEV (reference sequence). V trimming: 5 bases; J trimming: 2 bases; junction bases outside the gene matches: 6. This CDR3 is CASSAPTSGVTDTQYF. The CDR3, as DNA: TGTGCCAGCAGTGCCCCGACTAGCGGGGTCACAGATACGCAGTATTTT.

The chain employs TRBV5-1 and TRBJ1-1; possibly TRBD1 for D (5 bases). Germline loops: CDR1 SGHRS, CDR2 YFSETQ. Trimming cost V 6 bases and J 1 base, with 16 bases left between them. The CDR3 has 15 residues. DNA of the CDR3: TGCGCCAGCACCCTGTCCGGGGGGGAGAACACTGAAGCTTTCTTT. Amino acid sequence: CASTLSGGENTEAFF.

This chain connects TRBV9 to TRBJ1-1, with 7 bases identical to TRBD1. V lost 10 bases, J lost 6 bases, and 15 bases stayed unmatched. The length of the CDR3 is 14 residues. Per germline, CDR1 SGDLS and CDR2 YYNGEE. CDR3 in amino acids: CASRALTGAAEAFF. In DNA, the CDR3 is TGTGCCTCCAGGGCCCTTACAGGGGCCGCTGAAGCTTTCTTT.

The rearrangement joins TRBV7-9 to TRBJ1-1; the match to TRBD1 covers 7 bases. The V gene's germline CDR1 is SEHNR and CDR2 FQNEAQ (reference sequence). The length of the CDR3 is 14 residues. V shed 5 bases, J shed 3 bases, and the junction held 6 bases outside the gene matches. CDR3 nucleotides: TGTGCCAGCAGCATACCGGGACAGTACACTGAAGCTTTCTTT. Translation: CASSIPGQYTEAFF.

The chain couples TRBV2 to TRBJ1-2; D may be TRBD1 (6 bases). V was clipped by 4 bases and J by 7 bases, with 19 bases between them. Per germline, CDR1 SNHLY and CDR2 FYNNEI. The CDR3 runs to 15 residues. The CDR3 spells CASSALGQKVSGYTF. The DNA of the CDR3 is TGTGCCAGCAGTGCTCTCGGACAGAAGGTATCTGGCTACACCTTC.

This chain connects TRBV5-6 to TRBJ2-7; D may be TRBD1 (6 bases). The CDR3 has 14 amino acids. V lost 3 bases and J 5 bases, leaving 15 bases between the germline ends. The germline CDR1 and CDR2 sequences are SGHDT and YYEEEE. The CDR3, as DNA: TGTGCCAGCAGCTCGGGAAACACAGGGCACGAGCAGTACTTC. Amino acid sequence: CASSSGNTGHEQYF.

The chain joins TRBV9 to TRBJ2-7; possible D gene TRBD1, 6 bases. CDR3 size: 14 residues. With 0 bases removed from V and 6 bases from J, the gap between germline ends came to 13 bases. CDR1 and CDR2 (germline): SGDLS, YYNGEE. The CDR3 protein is CASSVAQGSLEQYF. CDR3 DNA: TGTGCCAGCAGCGTAGCGCAGGGGTCACTCGAGCAGTACTTC.

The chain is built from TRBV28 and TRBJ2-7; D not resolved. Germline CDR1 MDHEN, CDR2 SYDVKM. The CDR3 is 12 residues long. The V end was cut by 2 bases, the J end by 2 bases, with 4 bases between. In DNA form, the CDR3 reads TGTGCCAGCAGTTTACAGACCTACGAGCAGTACTTC. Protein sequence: CASSLQTYEQYF.

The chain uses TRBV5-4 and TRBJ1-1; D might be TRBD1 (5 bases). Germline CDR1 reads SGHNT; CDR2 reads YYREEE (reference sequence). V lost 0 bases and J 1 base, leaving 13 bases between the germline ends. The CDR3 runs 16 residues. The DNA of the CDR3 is TGTGCCAGCAGCTTGGAAGTCGCGGGGGGGAACACTGAAGCTTTCTTT. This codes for CASSLEVAGGNTEAFF.

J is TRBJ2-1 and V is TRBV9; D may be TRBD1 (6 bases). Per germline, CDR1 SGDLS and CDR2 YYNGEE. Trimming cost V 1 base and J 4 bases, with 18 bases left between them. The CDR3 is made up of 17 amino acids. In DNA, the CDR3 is TGTGCCAGCAGCGTATCTCAGGGCCAGGGGAATTACAATGAGCAGTTCTTC. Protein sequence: CASSVSQGQGNYNEQFF.